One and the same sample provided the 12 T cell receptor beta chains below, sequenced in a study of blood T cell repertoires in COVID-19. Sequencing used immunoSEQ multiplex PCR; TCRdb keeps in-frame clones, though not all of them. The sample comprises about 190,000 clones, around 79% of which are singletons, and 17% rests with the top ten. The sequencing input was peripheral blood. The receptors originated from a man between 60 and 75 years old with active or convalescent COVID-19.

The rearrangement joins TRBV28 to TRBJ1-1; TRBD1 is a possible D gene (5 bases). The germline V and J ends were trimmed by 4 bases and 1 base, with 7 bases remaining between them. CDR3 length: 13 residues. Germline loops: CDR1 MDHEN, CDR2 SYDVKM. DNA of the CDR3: TGTGCCAGCAGTTCACAGGAGAACACTGAAGCTTTCTTT. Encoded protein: CASSSQENTEAFF.

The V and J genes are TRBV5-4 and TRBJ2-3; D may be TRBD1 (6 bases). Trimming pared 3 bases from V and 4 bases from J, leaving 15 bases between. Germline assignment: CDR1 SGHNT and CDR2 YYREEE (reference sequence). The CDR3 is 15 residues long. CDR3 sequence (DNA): TGTGCCAGCAGCTCCCCCAGGGGAGACGCAGATACGCAGTATTTT. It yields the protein CASSSPRGDADTQYF.

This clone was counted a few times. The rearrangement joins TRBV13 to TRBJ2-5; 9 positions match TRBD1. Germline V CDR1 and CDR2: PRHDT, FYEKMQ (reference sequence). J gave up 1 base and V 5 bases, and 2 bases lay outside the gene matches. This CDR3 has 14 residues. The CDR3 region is CASSPGQGQETQYF. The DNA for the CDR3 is TGTGCCAGCAGCCCGGGACAGGGCCAAGAGACCCAGTACTTC.

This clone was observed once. CDR3 in amino acids: CASSLNGDTYEQYF. The CDR3 DNA reads as TGTGCCAGCAGCTTAAACGGGGACACATACGAGCAGTACTTC. The chain links TRBV7-3 to TRBJ2-7, with D perhaps matching TRBD1 (6 bases). The germline gives CDR1 SGHTA, CDR2 FQGTGA. V was shortened by 1 base and J by 4 bases, with 11 bases between the two germline ends. The CDR3 is 14 amino acids. The full variable domain, rest sourced from reference TRBV7-3 and TRBJ2-7, is GAGVSQTPSNKVTEKGKYVELRCDPISGHTALYWYRQSLGQGPEFLIYFQGTGAADDSGLPNDRFFAVRPEGSVSTLKIQRTERGDSAVYLCASSLNGDTYEQYFGPGTRLTVT.

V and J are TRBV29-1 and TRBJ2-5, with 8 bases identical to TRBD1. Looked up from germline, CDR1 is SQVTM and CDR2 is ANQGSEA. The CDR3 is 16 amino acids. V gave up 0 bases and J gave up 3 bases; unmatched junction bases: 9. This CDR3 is CSVEDLDRGQKETQYF. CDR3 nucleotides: TGCAGCGTTGAAGATCTCGACAGGGGTCAGAAAGAGACCCAGTACTTC.

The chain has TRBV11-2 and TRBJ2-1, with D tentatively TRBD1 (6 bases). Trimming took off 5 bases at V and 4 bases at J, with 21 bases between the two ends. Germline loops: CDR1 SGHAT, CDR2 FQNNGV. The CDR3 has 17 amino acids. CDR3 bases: TGTGCCAGCAGCAAACGTGGACAGTCTAACCTTTACAATGAGCAGTTCTTC. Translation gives CASSKRGQSNLYNEQFF.

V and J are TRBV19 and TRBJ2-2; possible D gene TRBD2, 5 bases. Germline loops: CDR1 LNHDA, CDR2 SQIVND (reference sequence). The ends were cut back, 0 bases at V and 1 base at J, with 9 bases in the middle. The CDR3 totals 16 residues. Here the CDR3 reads CASSIEVGVNTGELFF. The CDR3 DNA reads TGTGCCAGTAGTATAGAAGTGGGAGTGAACACCGGGGAGCTGTTTTTT.

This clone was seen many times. The CDR3 spells CATSADTYGYTF. The CDR3 DNA is TGTGCCACCAGTGCAGACACCTATGGCTACACCTTC. V gene TRBV24-1 combines with J gene TRBJ1-2, with D unclear. The CDR3 length is 12 residues. Germline V gives CDR1 KGHDR, CDR2 SFDVKD. V was trimmed by 5 bases and J by 4 bases, leaving 7 bases between them.

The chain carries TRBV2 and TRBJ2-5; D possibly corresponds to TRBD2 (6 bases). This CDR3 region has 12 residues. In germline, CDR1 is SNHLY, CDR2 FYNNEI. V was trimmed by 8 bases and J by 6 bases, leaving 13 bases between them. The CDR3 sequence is CASVAERQTQYF. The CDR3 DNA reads TGTGCCAGCGTAGCGGAGAGGCAGACCCAGTACTTC.

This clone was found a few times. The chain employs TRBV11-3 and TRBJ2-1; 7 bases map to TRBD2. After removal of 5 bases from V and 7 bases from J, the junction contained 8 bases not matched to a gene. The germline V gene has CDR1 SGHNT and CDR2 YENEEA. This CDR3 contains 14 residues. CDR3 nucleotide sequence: TGTGCCAGCAGCGGGGGGGGAGAGTGGAATGAGCAGTTCTTC. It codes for CASSGGGEWNEQFF.

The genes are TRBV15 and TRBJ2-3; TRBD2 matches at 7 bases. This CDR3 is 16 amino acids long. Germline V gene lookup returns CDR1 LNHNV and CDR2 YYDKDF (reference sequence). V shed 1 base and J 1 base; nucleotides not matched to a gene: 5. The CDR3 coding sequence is TGTGCCACCAGCAGAGCATTCCGGGAGGGCACAGATACGCAGTATTTT. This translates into CATSRAFREGTDTQYF.

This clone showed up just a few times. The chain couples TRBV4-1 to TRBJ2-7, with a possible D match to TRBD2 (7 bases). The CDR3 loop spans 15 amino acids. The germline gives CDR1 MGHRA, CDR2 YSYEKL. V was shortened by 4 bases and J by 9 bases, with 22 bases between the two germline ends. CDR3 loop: CASSLSGGGSAGQYF. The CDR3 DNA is TGCGCCAGCAGCCTATCGGGGGGCGGGAGCGCGGGGCAGTACTTC.